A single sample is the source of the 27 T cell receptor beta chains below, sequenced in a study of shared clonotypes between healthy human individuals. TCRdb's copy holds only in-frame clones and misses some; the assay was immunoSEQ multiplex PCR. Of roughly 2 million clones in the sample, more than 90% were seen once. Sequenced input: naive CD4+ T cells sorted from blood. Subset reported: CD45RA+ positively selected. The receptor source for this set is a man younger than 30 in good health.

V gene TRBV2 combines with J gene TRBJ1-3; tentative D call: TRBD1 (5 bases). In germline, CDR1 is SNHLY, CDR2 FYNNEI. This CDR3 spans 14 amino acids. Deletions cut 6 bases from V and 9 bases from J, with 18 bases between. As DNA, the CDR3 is TGTGCCAGCAGAAGTCGAGGGGATCGGGGCACCATATATTTT. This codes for CASRSRGDRGTIYF.

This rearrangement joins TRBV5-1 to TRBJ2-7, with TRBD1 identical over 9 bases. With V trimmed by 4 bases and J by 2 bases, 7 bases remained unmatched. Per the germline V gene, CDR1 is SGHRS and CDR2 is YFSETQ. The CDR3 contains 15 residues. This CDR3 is CASSTGQGTAYEQYF. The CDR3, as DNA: TGCGCCAGCAGCACCGGACAGGGGACGGCCTACGAGCAGTACTTC. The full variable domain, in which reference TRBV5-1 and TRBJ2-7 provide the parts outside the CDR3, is KAGVTQTPRYLIKTRGQQVTLSCSPISGHRSVSWYQQTPGQGLQFLFEYFSETQRNKGNFPGRFSGRQFSNSRSEMNVSTLELGDSALYLCASSTGQGTAYEQYFGPGTRLTVT.

The CDR3 is CASSQPGQGQLQPQHF. The CDR3, as DNA: TGCGCCAGCAGCCAACCGGGACAGGGTCAGCTCCAGCCCCAGCATTTT. The chain carries TRBV4-1 and TRBJ1-5; TRBD1 matches at 9 bases. The CDR3 is made up of 16 amino acids. V lost 2 bases and J lost 7; bases outside the gene matches: 9. Germline V gene lookup returns CDR1 MGHRA and CDR2 YSYEKL.

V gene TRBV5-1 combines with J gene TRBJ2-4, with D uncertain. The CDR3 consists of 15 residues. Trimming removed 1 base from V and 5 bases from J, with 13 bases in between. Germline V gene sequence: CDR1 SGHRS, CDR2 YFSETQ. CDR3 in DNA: TGCGCCAGCAGCTTGTGGCCGCCCTCTGAAAACATTCAGTACTTC. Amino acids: CASSLWPPSENIQYF.

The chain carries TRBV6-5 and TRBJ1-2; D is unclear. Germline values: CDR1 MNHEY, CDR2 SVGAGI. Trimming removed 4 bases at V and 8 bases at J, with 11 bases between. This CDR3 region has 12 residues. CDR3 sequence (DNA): TGTGCCAGCAGTTCCGGGGTTGGGGGCTACACCTTC. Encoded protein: CASSSGVGGYTF.

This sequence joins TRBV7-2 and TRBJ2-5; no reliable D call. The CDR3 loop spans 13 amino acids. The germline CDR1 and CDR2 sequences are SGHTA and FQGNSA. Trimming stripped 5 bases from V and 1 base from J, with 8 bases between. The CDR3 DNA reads TGTGCCAGCAGCGACCACCCCCAAGAGACCCAGTACTTC. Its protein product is CASSDHPQETQYF.

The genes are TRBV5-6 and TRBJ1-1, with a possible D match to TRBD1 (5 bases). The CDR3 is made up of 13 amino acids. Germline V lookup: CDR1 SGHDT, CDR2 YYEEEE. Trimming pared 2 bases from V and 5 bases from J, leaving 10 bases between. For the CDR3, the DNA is TGTGCCAGCAGCTTTAGACAGTTGACTGAAGCTTTCTTT. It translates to CASSFRQLTEAFF.

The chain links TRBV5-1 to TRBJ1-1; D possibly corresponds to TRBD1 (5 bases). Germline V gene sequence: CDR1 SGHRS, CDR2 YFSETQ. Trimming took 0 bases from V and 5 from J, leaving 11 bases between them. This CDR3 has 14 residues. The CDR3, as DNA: TGCGCCAGCAGCTTGGCCGCAGGGAAGACTGAAGCTTTCTTT. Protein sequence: CASSLAAGKTEAFF.

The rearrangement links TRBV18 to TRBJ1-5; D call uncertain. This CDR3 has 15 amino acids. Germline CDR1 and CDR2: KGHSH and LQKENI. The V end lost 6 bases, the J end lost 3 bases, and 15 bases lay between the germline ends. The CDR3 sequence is CASSPSRVDNQPQHF. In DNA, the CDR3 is TGTGCCAGCTCCCCTTCCCGGGTGGACAATCAGCCCCAGCATTTT. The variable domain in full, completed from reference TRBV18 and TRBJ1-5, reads NAGVMQNPRHLVRRRGQEARLRCSPMKGHSHVYWYRQLPEEGLKFMVYLQKENIIDESGMPKERFSAEFPKEGPSILRIQQVVRGDSAAYFCASSPSRVDNQPQHFGDGTRLSIL.

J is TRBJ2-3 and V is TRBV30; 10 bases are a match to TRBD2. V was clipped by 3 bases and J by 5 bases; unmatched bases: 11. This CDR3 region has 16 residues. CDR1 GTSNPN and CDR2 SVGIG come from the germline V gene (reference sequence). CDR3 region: CAWRAPGAGGQDTQYF. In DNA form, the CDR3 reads TGTGCCTGGAGGGCCCCAGGAGCGGGGGGGCAAGATACGCAGTATTTT. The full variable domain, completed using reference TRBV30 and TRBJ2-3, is SQTIHQWPATLVQPVGSPLSLECTVEGTSNPNLYWYRQAAGRGLQLLFYSVGIGQISSEVPQNLSASRPQDRQFILSSKKLLLSDSGFYLCAWRAPGAGGQDTQYFGPGTRLTVL.

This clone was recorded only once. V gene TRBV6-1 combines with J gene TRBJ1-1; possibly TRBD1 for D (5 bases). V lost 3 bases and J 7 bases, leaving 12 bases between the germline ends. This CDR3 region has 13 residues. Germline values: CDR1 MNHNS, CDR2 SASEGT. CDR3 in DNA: TGTGCCAGCAGTGACCAGGGCGGGTTTGAAGCTTTCTTT. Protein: CASSDQGGFEAFF.

The CDR3 DNA follows: TGCGCCAGCAGCCAAGAAGGGGGACGGAAAGAGACCCAGTACTTC. Its translation: CASSQEGGRKETQYF. The chain joins TRBV4-1 to TRBJ2-5; TRBD1 is a possible D gene (6 bases). The V gene lost 0 bases and the J gene lost 3 bases, with 11 bases spanning the gap. Per germline, CDR1 MGHRA and CDR2 YSYEKL. CDR3 size: 15 residues.

In DNA form, the CDR3 reads TGCAGCGTTTCATCCGGGACAGTGAACACTGAAGCTTTCTTT. It is translated as CSVSSGTVNTEAFF. This rearrangement joins TRBV29-1 to TRBJ1-1; TRBD1 matches 7 bases. The germline gives CDR1 SQVTM, CDR2 ANQGSEA. The V segment lost 5 bases and the J segment 0 bases; nucleotides outside the gene matches: 6. This CDR3 comprises 14 residues. Combining the CDR3 with reference TRBV29-1 and TRBJ1-1 gives the whole variable domain SAVISQKPSRDICQRGTSLTIQCQVDSQVTMMFWYRQQPGQSLTLIATANQGSEATYESGFVIDKFPISRPNLTFSTLTVSNMSPEDSSIYLCSVSSGTVNTEAFFGQGTRLTVV.

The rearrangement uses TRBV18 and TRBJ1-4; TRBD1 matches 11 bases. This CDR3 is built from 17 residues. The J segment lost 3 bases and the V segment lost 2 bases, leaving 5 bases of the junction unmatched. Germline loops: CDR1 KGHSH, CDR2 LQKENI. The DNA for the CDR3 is TGTGCCAGCTCACCAACCGGACAGGGGGCGGCTAATGAAAAACTGTTTTTT. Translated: CASSPTGQGAANEKLFF.

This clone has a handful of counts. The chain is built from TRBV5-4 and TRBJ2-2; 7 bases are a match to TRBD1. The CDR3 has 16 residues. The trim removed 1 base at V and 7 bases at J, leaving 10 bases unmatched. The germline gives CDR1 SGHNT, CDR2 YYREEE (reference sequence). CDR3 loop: CASSLKGQPAGGELFF. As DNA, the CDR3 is TGTGCCAGCAGCTTGAAGGGACAGCCGGCTGGCGGGGAGCTGTTTTTT.

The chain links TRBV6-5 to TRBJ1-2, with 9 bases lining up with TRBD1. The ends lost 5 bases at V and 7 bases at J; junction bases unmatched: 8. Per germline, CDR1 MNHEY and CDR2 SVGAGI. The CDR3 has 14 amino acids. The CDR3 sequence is CASSSSGQGLGYTF. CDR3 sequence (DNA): TGTGCCAGCAGTAGCTCGGGACAGGGTCTTGGCTACACCTTC.

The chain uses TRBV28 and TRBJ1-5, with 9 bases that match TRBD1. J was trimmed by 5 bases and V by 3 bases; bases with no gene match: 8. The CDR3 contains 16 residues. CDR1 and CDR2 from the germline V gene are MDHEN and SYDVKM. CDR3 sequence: CASSFLGGQGHQPQHF. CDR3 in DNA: TGTGCCAGCAGTTTTTTGGGGGGACAGGGCCATCAGCCCCAGCATTTT.

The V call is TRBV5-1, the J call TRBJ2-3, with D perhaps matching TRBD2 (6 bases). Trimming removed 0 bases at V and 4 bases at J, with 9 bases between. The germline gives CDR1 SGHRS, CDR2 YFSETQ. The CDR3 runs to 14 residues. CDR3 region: CASSLVPGADTQYF. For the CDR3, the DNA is TGCGCCAGCAGCTTGGTTCCGGGGGCAGATACGCAGTATTTT.

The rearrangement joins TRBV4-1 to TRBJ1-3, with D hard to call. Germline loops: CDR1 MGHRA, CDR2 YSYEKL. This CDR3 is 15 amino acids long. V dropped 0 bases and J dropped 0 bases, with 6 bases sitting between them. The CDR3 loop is CASSQDGLSGNTIYF. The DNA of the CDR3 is TGCGCCAGCAGCCAAGATGGGCTCTCTGGAAACACCATATATTTT.

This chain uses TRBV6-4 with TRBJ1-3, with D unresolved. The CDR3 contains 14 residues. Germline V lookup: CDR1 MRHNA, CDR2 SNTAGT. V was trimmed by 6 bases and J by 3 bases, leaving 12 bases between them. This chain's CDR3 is CASSLKTRGNTIYF. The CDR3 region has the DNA TGTGCCAGCAGCCTCAAGACGCGTGGAAACACCATATATTTT.

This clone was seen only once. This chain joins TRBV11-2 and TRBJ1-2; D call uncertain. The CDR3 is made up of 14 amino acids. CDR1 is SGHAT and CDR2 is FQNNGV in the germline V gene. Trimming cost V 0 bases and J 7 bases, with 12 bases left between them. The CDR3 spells CASSLDGGSGGYTF. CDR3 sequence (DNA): TGTGCCAGCAGCTTAGATGGAGGGTCTGGTGGCTACACCTTC.

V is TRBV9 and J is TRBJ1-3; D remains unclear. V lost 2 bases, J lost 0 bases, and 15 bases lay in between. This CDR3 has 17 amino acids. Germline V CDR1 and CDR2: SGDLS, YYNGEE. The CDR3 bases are TGTGCCAGCAGCGTGGGTGTCGGAATCAGCTCTGGAAACACCATATATTTT. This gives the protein CASSVGVGISSGNTIYF.

The CDR3 loop reads CASSVDSGTYNSPLHF. The CDR3 DNA reads as TGTGCCAGTAGTGTGGACAGTGGGACCTATAATTCACCCCTCCACTTT. The rearrangement links TRBV19 to TRBJ1-6, with a tentative D call TRBD1 (6 bases). The germline V gene encodes CDR1 LNHDA and CDR2 SQIVND (reference sequence). The V gene lost 5 bases and the J gene lost 2 bases, with 13 bases spanning the gap. This CDR3 has 16 amino acids.

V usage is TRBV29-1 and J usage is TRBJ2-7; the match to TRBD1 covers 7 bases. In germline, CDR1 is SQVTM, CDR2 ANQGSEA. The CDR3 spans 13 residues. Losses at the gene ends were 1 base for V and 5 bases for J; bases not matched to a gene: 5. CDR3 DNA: TGCAGCGTTGAAGGGGCCGACAGGGACGAGCAGTACTTC. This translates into CSVEGADRDEQYF.

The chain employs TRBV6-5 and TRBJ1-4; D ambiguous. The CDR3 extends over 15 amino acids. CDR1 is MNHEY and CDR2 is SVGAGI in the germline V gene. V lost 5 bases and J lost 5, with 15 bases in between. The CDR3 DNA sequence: TGTGCCAGCAGTCTCAAGGTCTCGACGAATGAAAAACTGTTTTTT. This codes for CASSLKVSTNEKLFF.

In DNA form, the CDR3 reads TGTGCCAGCAGCTTAGACAGTTTCTATAATTCACCCCTCCACTTT. Residues: CASSLDSFYNSPLHF. The genes are TRBV7-9 and TRBJ1-6, with unresolved D. The germline V and J ends were trimmed by 1 base and 3 bases, with 7 bases remaining between them. CDR3 length: 15 residues. The germline V gene encodes CDR1 SEHNR and CDR2 FQNEAQ (reference sequence).

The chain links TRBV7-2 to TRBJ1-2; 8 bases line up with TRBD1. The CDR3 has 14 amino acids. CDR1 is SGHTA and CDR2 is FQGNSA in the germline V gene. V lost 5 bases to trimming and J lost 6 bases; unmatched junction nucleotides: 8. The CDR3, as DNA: TGTGCCAGCAGCCGACGCCGGACAGGGAATGGCTACACCTTC. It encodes CASSRRRTGNGYTF. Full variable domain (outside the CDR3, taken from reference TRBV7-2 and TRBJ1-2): GAGVSQSPSNKVTEKGKDVELRCDPISGHTALYWYRQSLGQGLEFLIYFQGNSAPDKSGLPSDRFSAERTGGSVSTLTIQRTQQEDSAVYLCASSRRRTGNGYTFGSGTRLTVV.